This note documents a single T cell receptor (beta chain) sequence. The data were obtained in a study of cytomegalovirus exposure and HLA in healthy donors. This CDR3 has 11 residues. Trimming removed 6 bases at V and 8 bases at J, with 10 bases between. In germline, CDR1 is MNHEY, CDR2 SVGAGI. Sequencing was performed with immunoSEQ multiplex PCR; in TCRdb, only in-frame clones are kept and a portion is missing. The sample lists 200,000 to 250,000 clones, over 70% occurring once. The source of this sequence is a woman aged 30 to 39 in good health and CMV-seropositive. The chain employs TRBV6-5 and TRBJ1-1, with D tentatively TRBD1 (6 bases). What was sequenced was PBMCs. CDR3 sequence (DNA): TGTGCCAGCAGCCAGGACAGAGAAGCTTTCTTT. Translated, it gives CASSQDREAFF.